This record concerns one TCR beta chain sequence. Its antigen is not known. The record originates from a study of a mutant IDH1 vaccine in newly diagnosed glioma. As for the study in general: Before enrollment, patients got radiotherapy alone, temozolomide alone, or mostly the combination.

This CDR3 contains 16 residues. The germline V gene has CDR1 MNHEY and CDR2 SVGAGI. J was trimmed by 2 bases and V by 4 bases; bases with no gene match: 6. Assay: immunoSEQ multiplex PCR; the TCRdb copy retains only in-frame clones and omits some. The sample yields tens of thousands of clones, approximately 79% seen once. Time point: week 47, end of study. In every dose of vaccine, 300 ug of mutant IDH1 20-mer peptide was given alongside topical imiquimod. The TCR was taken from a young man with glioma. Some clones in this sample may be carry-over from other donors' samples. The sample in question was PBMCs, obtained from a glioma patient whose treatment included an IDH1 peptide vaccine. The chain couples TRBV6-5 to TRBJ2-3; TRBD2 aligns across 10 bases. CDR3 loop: CASSLSGRGYTDTQYF. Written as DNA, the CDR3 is TGTGCCAGCAGTTTAAGCGGGAGGGGTTACACAGATACGCAGTATTTT.